The 23 T cell receptor beta chains below were found in one sample sequenced in a study of response to subunit inactivated influenza vaccine. Using its own MiXCR run on the RT-PCR reads, TCRdb lists one record per CDR3 protein. The data contain 150,000 to 200,000 distinct CDR3 sequences, around 11% of them singletons. The material sequenced was CD8+ T cells sorted from PBMCs, taken less than 30 months after vaccination. Receptor source: a man aged 45-69 years who received an inactivated influenza vaccine.

This clonotype has only a few counts. This chain links TRBV25-1 with TRBJ2-7; D gene ambiguous. V gave up 2 bases and J gave up 0 bases, with 2 bases separating them. The germline CDR1 and CDR2 sequences are MGHDK and SYGVNS. The CDR3 consists of 12 residues. CDR3 in amino acids: CASSESSYEQYF. In nucleotides, the CDR3 is TGTGCCAGCAGTGAAAGCTCCTACGAGCAGTACTTC.

This clonotype appeared many times. The chain carries TRBV20-1 and TRBJ1-1; no clear D. The CDR3 has 12 residues. CDR1 is DFQATT, CDR2 SNEGSKA, per germline (reference sequence). With 3 bases removed from V and 7 bases from J, the gap between germline ends came to 12 bases. CDR3 sequence: CSASRGWIEAFF. CDR3 nucleotides: TGCAGTGCTAGTCGAGGCTGGATTGAAGCTTTCTTT.

The sample holds a few counts of this clonotype. CDR3 bases: TGCGCCAGCAGCCAAGACCCCGATGACACGGACATTCAGTACTTC. Protein: CASSQDPDDTDIQYF. The chain uses TRBV4-3 and TRBJ2-4; D remains ambiguous. Germline V CDR1 and CDR2: LGHNA, YSLEER. V lost 0 bases and J lost 8, with 14 bases in between. This CDR3 has 15 amino acids.

The gene calls are TRBV28 and TRBJ2-2; unclear D gene. The CDR3 has 14 amino acids. CDR1 and CDR2 from the germline V gene are MDHEN and SYDVKM. Trimming removed 7 bases from V and 6 bases from J, with 15 bases in between. The CDR3, as DNA: TGTGCCAGCACTATCAAGCTGGGCGCCGGGGAGCTGTTTTTT. Encoded protein: CASTIKLGAGELFF.

Only a few counts were recorded for this clonotype. The chain recombines TRBV28 with TRBJ2-6, with D perhaps matching TRBD1 (5 bases). The length of the CDR3 is 15 residues. V lost 7 bases, J lost 0 bases, and 10 bases lay in between. The germline CDR1 and CDR2 sequences are MDHEN and SYDVKM. The CDR3 DNA follows: TGTGCCAGCAAACCAGGGCGCTCTGGGGCCAACGTCCTGACTTTC. It translates to CASKPGRSGANVLTF.

Here the CDR3 reads CASRKAGVHNEQFF. The DNA of the CDR3 is TGTGCCAGCAGGAAAGCGGGAGTACACAATGAGCAGTTCTTC. The chain joins TRBV12-3 or TRBV12-4 to TRBJ2-1; 8 nucleotides line up with TRBD2. The V segment lost 6 bases and the J segment 5 bases; nucleotides outside the gene matches: 6. The CDR3 is 14 residues long.

The chain carries TRBV18 and TRBJ2-1; D unresolved. Trimming took off 3 bases at V and 0 bases at J, with 6 bases between the two ends. Germline CDR1 is KGHSH and CDR2 is LQKENI. The CDR3 runs to 14 residues. The DNA for the CDR3 is TGTGCCAGCTCACCGTACGGCTCCTACAATGAGCAGTTCTTC. This translates into CASSPYGSYNEQFF.

This clonotype showed up just a few times. The chain links TRBV27 to TRBJ2-1; 10 bases line up with TRBD2. Per germline, CDR1 MNHEY and CDR2 SMNVEV (reference sequence). This CDR3 comprises 15 residues. The V gene end was trimmed by 3 bases and the J gene end by 7 bases; junction bases not matched to a gene: 6. CDR3 amino acids: CASSFGSGGTNEQFF. CDR3 sequence (DNA): TGTGCCAGCAGTTTTGGTAGCGGGGGGACAAATGAGCAGTTCTTC.

CDR3 residues: CASSQDLRAGANVLTF. CDR3 coding DNA: TGTGCCAGCAGCCAAGATCTAAGGGCTGGGGCCAACGTCCTGACTTTC. The rearrangement uses TRBV3-1 and TRBJ2-6; D not certain. Between the trimmed V and J ends, which lost 0 bases and 2 bases, there was a span of 8 bases. The germline CDR1 and CDR2 sequences are LGHDT and YNNKEL (reference sequence). The CDR3 spans 16 residues.

This clonotype occurred many times. The chain has TRBV24-1 and TRBJ1-2, with 7 bases matching TRBD1. Per the germline V gene, CDR1 is KGHDR and CDR2 is SFDVKD. The V segment lost 0 bases and the J segment 7 bases; nucleotides outside the gene matches: 7. The CDR3 runs to 15 residues. CDR3: CATSDLRTGPGGYTF. Here the CDR3 DNA reads TGTGCCACCAGTGATTTGAGGACAGGACCTGGTGGCTACACCTTC.

Remarks on this clonotype: Being one base from a much bigger clone, this may be a read error. The chain carries TRBV5-1 and TRBJ2-5; 13 bases line up with TRBD2. Germline CDR1 is SGHRS and CDR2 is YFSETQ. The trim removed 6 bases at V and 1 base at J, leaving 6 bases unmatched. This CDR3 spans 16 amino acids. CDR3 amino acids: CASKSGTSGVQETQYF. Here the CDR3 DNA reads TGCGCCAGCAAATCCGGGACTAGCGGGGTCCAAGAGACCCAGTACTTC.

This clonotype was found many times. J is TRBJ2-7 and V is TRBV9; D is perhaps TRBD2 (6 bases). CDR1 is SGDLS, CDR2 YYNGEE, per germline. V shed 3 bases and J shed 0 bases, with 13 bases lying between them. This CDR3 spans 15 amino acids. The CDR3 DNA sequence: TGTGCCAGCAGCGAGTCGGGAGTAAACTCCTACGAGCAGTACTTC. Protein product: CASSESGVNSYEQYF.

This clonotype appeared many times. This chain links TRBV10-3 with TRBJ2-7; a possible D gene is TRBD1 (6 bases). CDR1 and CDR2 (germline): ENHRY, SYGVKD. There are 13 residues in the CDR3. With 2 bases removed from V and 7 bases from J, the gap between germline ends came to 12 bases. The chain's CDR3 is CAISEGGVEEQYF. The CDR3 DNA sequence: TGTGCCATCAGTGAGGGGGGCGTCGAAGAGCAGTACTTC.

This clonotype occurred a few times. The CDR3 loop reads CASSTDTISGNTIYF. In nucleotides, the CDR3 is TGTGCCAGCAGCACCGACACCATCTCTGGAAACACCATATATTTT. This chain joins TRBV12-3 or TRBV12-4 and TRBJ1-3; no definite D call. Deletions cut 6 bases from V and 0 bases from J, with 12 bases between. This CDR3 is 15 amino acids long.

The chain carries TRBV6-2 or TRBV6-3 and TRBJ2-5; 8 bases map to TRBD2. Trimming cost V 7 bases and J 1 base; bases outside gene matches: 5. The CDR3 loop spans 14 amino acids. CDR1 is MNHEY and CDR2 is SVGEGT in the germline V gene. The CDR3 coding sequence is TGTGCCAGCACCATTAGCGGGGCCCAAGAGACCCAGTACTTC. Protein product: CASTISGAQETQYF.

This chain links TRBV12-3 or TRBV12-4 with TRBJ2-7; a weak D match, TRBD2 (5 bases). This CDR3 is 14 amino acids long. The V end was cut by 5 bases, the J end by 2 bases, with 13 bases between. The CDR3 is CASSPADGAYEQYF. The CDR3 DNA sequence: TGTGCCAGCAGTCCGGCGGACGGGGCCTACGAGCAGTACTTC.

The genes are TRBV5-1 and TRBJ2-5, with D possibly matching TRBD1 (6 bases). V lost 3 bases to trimming and J lost 2 bases, with 20 bases between them. The germline gives CDR1 SGHRS, CDR2 YFSETQ. The CDR3 consists of 17 residues. The CDR3 region is CASSSGQIGMIQETQYF. As DNA, the CDR3 is TGCGCCAGCAGCTCAGGACAGATAGGGATGATACAAGAGACCCAGTACTTC.

This clonotype was seen more than once but under ten times. The chain combines TRBV2 with TRBJ2-7; TRBD2 agrees at 7 bases. Germline V gene lookup returns CDR1 SNHLY and CDR2 FYNNEI. This CDR3 region has 13 residues. V was pared by 6 bases and J by 2 bases, with 4 bases of the junction left unmatched. CDR3 coding DNA: TGTGCCAGCAGCCGGGACTACACCTACGAGCAGTACTTC. It translates to CASSRDYTYEQYF.

This chain joins TRBV7-2 and TRBJ2-2, with D perhaps TRBD2 (6 bases). Germline CDR1 is SGHTA and CDR2 is FQGNSA. The V end lost 1 base, the J end lost 14 bases, and 14 bases lay between the germline ends. CDR3 length: 13 amino acids. The DNA for the CDR3 is TGTGCCAGCAGCTTAGGGACGGGAGTAGGTCTGTTTTTT. This sequence encodes CASSLGTGVGLFF.

This clonotype appeared many times. This sequence joins TRBV9 and TRBJ2-2; the match to TRBD2 covers 7 bases. V lost 2 bases, J lost 5 bases, and 9 bases stayed unmatched. This CDR3 is built from 16 residues. In germline, CDR1 is SGDLS, CDR2 YYNGEE. This chain's CDR3 is CASSVGAGIGTGELFF. The CDR3 coding sequence is TGTGCCAGCAGCGTTGGAGCGGGGATCGGGACCGGGGAGCTGTTTTTT. Drawing the rest from reference TRBV9 and TRBJ2-2, the complete variable domain is DSGVTQTPKHLITATGQRVTLRCSPRSGDLSVYWYQQSLDQGLQFLIQYYNGEERAKGNILERFSAQQFPDLHSELNLSSLELGDSALYFCASSVGAGIGTGELFFGEGSRLTVL.

The chain is built from TRBV6-5 and TRBJ2-7, with 7 bases identical to TRBD2. This CDR3 spans 14 amino acids. Unmatched junction bases numbered 6, after V lost 0 bases and J lost 7 bases. From germline, CDR1 is MNHEY and CDR2 SVGAGI. The CDR3 sequence: CASSYSAAGREQYF. CDR3 nucleotides: TGTGCCAGCAGTTACTCGGCAGCGGGGCGGGAGCAGTACTTC.

This clonotype was seen more than once but under ten times. The chain joins TRBV6-1 to TRBJ2-3, with D possibly TRBD1 on 7 matching bases. Trimming took off 6 bases at V and 5 bases at J, with 15 bases between the two ends. The germline CDR1 and CDR2 sequences are MNHNS and SASEGT. This CDR3 is built from 14 residues. In DNA, the CDR3 is TGTGCCAGCAGGGAACAGGGGAGGAAAGATACGCAGTATTTT. It yields the protein CASREQGRKDTQYF.

The V and J genes are TRBV20-1 and TRBJ2-3, with D tentatively TRBD1 or TRBD2 (6 bases each). CDR1 and CDR2 (germline): DFQATT, SNEGSKA (reference sequence). Trimming took off 1 base at V and 4 bases at J, with 15 bases between the two ends. The CDR3 sequence is 15 residues long. Here the CDR3 reads CSARAFRGLSDTQYF. Written as DNA, the CDR3 is TGCAGTGCTAGAGCATTCCGGGGGCTATCAGATACGCAGTATTTT.